These 30 T cell receptor beta chains share one sample of origin, sequenced in a study of cytomegalovirus exposure and HLA in healthy donors. The PCR employed 60 Vbeta primers together with 13 Jbeta primers. Produced via immunoSEQ multiplex PCR; TCRdb's table is partial and in-frame only. The sample carries about 220,000 clones, less than 85% recorded once. Source material: PBMCs. The receptor set was obtained from a man younger than 30 in good health and CMV-seronegative.

This clone has a single count. The CDR3 sequence is CASSLGLAGTYEQYF. CDR3 nucleotide sequence: TGTGCCAGCAGTTTGGGGCTAGCGGGGACCTACGAGCAGTACTTC. V is TRBV28 and J is TRBJ2-7, with TRBD2 matching 9 bases. After removal of 3 bases from V and 2 bases from J, the junction contained 5 bases not matched to a gene. The CDR3 length is 15 residues. Germline lookup yields CDR1 MDHEN and CDR2 SYDVKM.

This clone was detected a few times. The J gene is TRBJ2-1, the V gene TRBV27; TRBD1 is a possible D gene (5 bases). The CDR3 sequence is 14 residues long. Germline CDR1 MNHEY, CDR2 SMNVEV (reference sequence). V was trimmed by 4 bases and J by 7 bases, leaving 14 bases between them. CDR3 sequence reads: CASSYDRVWNEQFF. The CDR3 nucleotides read TGTGCCAGCAGTTACGACAGAGTTTGGAATGAGCAGTTCTTC.

This chain links TRBV27 with TRBJ2-3, with D possibly matching TRBD2 (6 bases). The CDR3 runs 15 residues. The germline gives CDR1 MNHEY, CDR2 SMNVEV (reference sequence). Trimming took 3 bases from V and 4 from J, leaving 14 bases between them. The CDR3 DNA follows: TGTGCCAGCAGTTTCGGAGGGAGAGGTGCAGATACGCAGTATTTT. Its translation: CASSFGGRGADTQYF.

J is TRBJ2-3 and V is TRBV2; maybe TRBD1 (6 bases). Trimming shortened V by 7 bases and J by 2 bases, and 10 bases separated the two germline ends. The CDR3 consists of 13 residues. CDR1 and CDR2 from the germline V gene are SNHLY and FYNNEI. The CDR3 loop is CASTYRVTDTQYF. The DNA for the CDR3 is TGTGCCAGCACGTACAGGGTCACAGATACGCAGTATTTT. Drawing the rest from reference TRBV2 and TRBJ2-3, the complete variable domain is EPEVTQTPSHQVTQMGQEVILRCVPISNHLYFYWYRQILGQKVEFLVSFYNNEISEKSEIFDDQFSVERPDGSNFTLKIRSTKLEDSAMYFCASTYRVTDTQYFGPGTRLTVL.

This chain joins TRBV30 and TRBJ1-2; unclear D gene. The CDR3 extends over 12 amino acids. The germline V gene encodes CDR1 GTSNPN and CDR2 SVGIG (reference sequence). Trimming took off 4 bases at V and 5 bases at J, with 11 bases between the two ends. CDR3 in DNA: TGTGCCTGGATGGAGGGAAAATATGGCTACACCTTC. Protein sequence: CAWMEGKYGYTF.

V gene TRBV15 combines with J gene TRBJ2-3; D is perhaps TRBD2 (6 bases). Per the germline V gene, CDR1 is LNHNV and CDR2 is YYDKDF (reference sequence). The CDR3 loop spans 15 amino acids. Trimming removed 9 bases from V and 4 bases from J, with 20 bases in between. The CDR3 spells CATDMGGRLADTQYF. The CDR3 DNA sequence: TGTGCCACGGACATGGGGGGTAGGTTAGCAGATACGCAGTATTTT.

This clone came up a few times. This CDR3 reads CASSGGGASGYNEQFF. CDR3 DNA: TGTGCCAGCAGTGGGGGAGGGGCTAGCGGATACAATGAGCAGTTCTTC. This chain uses TRBV6-1 with TRBJ2-1, with 7 bases fitting TRBD2. The J segment lost 4 bases and the V segment lost 4 bases, leaving 10 bases of the junction unmatched. Germline V gene data show CDR1 as MNHNS and CDR2 as SASEGT. The CDR3 spans 16 residues.

The chain uses TRBV5-6 and TRBJ2-5, with D uncertain. V lost 0 bases, J lost 7 bases, and 4 bases lay in between. CDR1 and CDR2 from the germline V gene are SGHDT and YYEEEE. The length of the CDR3 is 11 residues. The CDR3 is CASSLGGTQYF. DNA of the CDR3: TGTGCCAGCAGCTTGGGAGGGACCCAGTACTTC.

In this sample, this clone turned up a few times. V is TRBV2 and J is TRBJ2-3; 7 bases agree with TRBD2. Per germline, CDR1 SNHLY and CDR2 FYNNEI. This CDR3 spans 15 amino acids. Losses at the gene ends were 7 bases for V and 4 bases for J; bases not matched to a gene: 11. The CDR3 protein is CASTPLGGPADTQYF. The CDR3, as DNA: TGTGCCAGCACCCCCCTGGGAGGGCCCGCAGATACGCAGTATTTT.

This clone has more than one count but fewer than ten. The chain uses TRBV6-6 and TRBJ2-1; D remains ambiguous. The V gene's germline CDR1 is MNHNY and CDR2 SVGAGI (reference sequence). Trimming stripped 0 bases from V and 0 bases from J, with 9 bases between. The CDR3 sequence is 16 residues long. This CDR3 is CASSYSPTSSYNEQFF. For the CDR3, the DNA is TGTGCCAGCAGTTACTCGCCCACGAGCTCCTACAATGAGCAGTTCTTC.

This chain uses TRBV2 with TRBJ1-2; D is unclear. Germline CDR1 and CDR2: SNHLY and FYNNEI. CDR3 length: 12 amino acids. V lost 7 bases, J lost 5 bases, and 11 bases lay in between. CDR3 in amino acids: CASTLGGYGYTF. CDR3 DNA sequence: TGTGCCAGCACCCTGGGAGGATATGGCTACACCTTC.

The V and J genes are TRBV29-1 and TRBJ2-5, with 7 positions matching TRBD1. Gene TRBJ2-7 matches the end of the DNA better, so the J call may be wrong. Germline CDR1 reads SQVTM; CDR2 reads ANQGSEA. This CDR3 has 13 residues. CDR3 coding DNA: TGCAGCGTTCGCCGACAGGGATACTACGAGCAGTACTTC. Its protein product is CSVRRQGYYEQYF.

This chain joins TRBV11-2 and TRBJ2-1; D is unresolved. CDR3 size: 12 residues. Germline lookup yields CDR1 SGHAT and CDR2 FQNNGV. The V and J ends lost 5 bases and 8 bases respectively, with 10 bases between them. In DNA form, the CDR3 reads TGTGCCAGCAGCCCCTCCCTCCATGAGCAGTTCTTC. Translating gives CASSPSLHEQFF.

The chain links TRBV7-9 to TRBJ1-1; D is perhaps TRBD1 (5 bases). Germline V CDR1 and CDR2: SEHNR, FQNEAQ (reference sequence). Trimming took 5 bases from V and 0 from J, leaving 13 bases between them. The CDR3 is 15 residues long. CDR3 in DNA: TGTGCCAGCAGCCGACAGTTCGGGCTGAACACTGAAGCTTTCTTT. This sequence encodes CASSRQFGLNTEAFF.

This chain joins TRBV25-1 and TRBJ2-3; D remains unclear. V lost 6 bases to trimming and J lost 2 bases, with 9 bases between them. This CDR3 comprises 13 residues. Germline V gene data show CDR1 as MGHDK and CDR2 as SYGVNS. The CDR3 protein is CASSYSFTDTQYF. CDR3 nucleotides: TGTGCCAGCAGCTACAGCTTCACAGATACGCAGTATTTT.

This clone was counted between two and nine times. The rearrangement links TRBV10-3 to TRBJ2-2; D not resolved. The germline V and J ends were trimmed by 0 bases and 0 bases, with 5 bases remaining between them. CDR3 size: 15 residues. Germline values: CDR1 ENHRY, CDR2 SYGVKD. CDR3 region: CAISESESNTGELFF. The CDR3 nucleotides read TGTGCCATCAGTGAGTCCGAGTCGAACACCGGGGAGCTGTTTTTT.

The chain links TRBV19 to TRBJ2-7; perhaps TRBD2 as D (5 bases). Germline V gene lookup returns CDR1 LNHDA and CDR2 SQIVND (reference sequence). V was shortened by 3 bases and J by 4 bases, with 10 bases between the two germline ends. This CDR3 is built from 13 residues. The CDR3 reads CASSILPGYEQYF. Written as DNA, the CDR3 is TGTGCCAGTAGTATCCTTCCGGGGTACGAGCAGTACTTC.

J is TRBJ2-3 and V is TRBV5-1, with D perhaps TRBD2 (6 bases). This CDR3 is built from 15 residues. From germline, CDR1 is SGHRS and CDR2 YFSETQ. V was shortened by 3 bases and J by 8 bases, with 19 bases between the two germline ends. This CDR3 reads CASSSIQGSGGTQYF. CDR3 DNA sequence: TGCGCCAGCAGCTCTATCCAGGGTAGCGGCGGTACGCAGTATTTT.

The J gene is TRBJ2-1, the V gene TRBV5-6; tentative D call: TRBD2 (6 bases). The CDR3 is made up of 12 amino acids. Looked up from germline, CDR1 is SGHDT and CDR2 is YYEEEE. Between the trimmed V and J ends, which lost 3 bases and 5 bases, there was a span of 6 bases. The CDR3 here is CASSWEDNEQFF. For the CDR3, the DNA is TGTGCCAGCAGCTGGGAGGACAATGAGCAGTTCTTC.

The J gene is TRBJ2-1, the V gene TRBV27, with D possibly TRBD2 on 6 matching bases. The CDR3 contains 17 residues. Germline assignment: CDR1 MNHEY and CDR2 SMNVEV (reference sequence). The V and J ends lost 3 bases and 9 bases respectively, with 24 bases between them. CDR3 sequence reads: CASSFRSSATLGGEQFF. The CDR3 DNA follows: TGTGCCAGCAGTTTCCGCTCTAGCGCGACCCTGGGGGGTGAGCAGTTCTTC.

The gene calls are TRBV29-1 and TRBJ2-3; 7 nucleotides align to TRBD2. Germline V gives CDR1 SQVTM, CDR2 ANQGSEA. There are 14 residues in the CDR3. The V segment lost 7 bases and the J segment 8 bases; nucleotides outside the gene matches: 15. This CDR3 is CSAPKDSTGGTQYF. The CDR3 nucleotides are TGCAGCGCTCCCAAGGACTCTACGGGGGGTACGCAGTATTTT.

The chain is built from TRBV30 and TRBJ1-2; 9 bases are a match to TRBD1. The J segment lost 2 bases and the V segment lost 2 bases, leaving 6 bases of the junction unmatched. Germline CDR1 GTSNPN, CDR2 SVGIG (reference sequence). CDR3 length: 15 residues. Written as DNA, the CDR3 is TGTGCCTGGAGTTATTCTACAGGGGGCAACTATGGCTACACCTTC. Its translation is CAWSYSTGGNYGYTF.

This clone was seen just once. Here the CDR3 DNA reads TGCGCCAGCAGCGGAGAAAACAGGGGGCGGGGAGATACGCAGTATTTT. As protein: CASSGENRGRGDTQYF. The chain employs TRBV5-1 and TRBJ2-3, with 9 bases aligning to TRBD1. Germline CDR1 is SGHRS and CDR2 is YFSETQ. J was trimmed by 5 bases and V by 4 bases; bases with no gene match: 11. This CDR3 spans 16 amino acids.

The rearrangement links TRBV6-1 to TRBJ2-7; weak D call: TRBD2 (6 bases). The germline CDR1 and CDR2 sequences are MNHNS and SASEGT. The CDR3 contains 15 residues. V lost 5 bases to trimming and J lost 5 bases, with 19 bases between them. The CDR3 DNA sequence: TGTGCCAGCAGTTCCCGAGGGGCGGGGCACCACGAGCAGTACTTC. Translated: CASSSRGAGHHEQYF.

This chain uses TRBV9 with TRBJ1-4, with TRBD1 as a possible D gene (6 bases). V lost 0 bases and J 7 bases, leaving 19 bases between the germline ends. CDR3 length: 17 residues. CDR1 and CDR2 from the germline V gene are SGDLS and YYNGEE. CDR3 region: CASSVGRIGTIGEKLFF. CDR3 nucleotide sequence: TGTGCCAGCAGCGTAGGAAGGATCGGGACAATTGGTGAAAAACTGTTTTTT.

The genes are TRBV7-9 and TRBJ1-5, with D perhaps matching TRBD1 (5 bases). Germline V gives CDR1 SEHNR, CDR2 FQNEAQ (reference sequence). There are 14 residues in the CDR3. Deletions cut 1 base from V and 4 bases from J, with 8 bases between. This chain's CDR3 is CASSLGPGNQPQHF. The CDR3 region has the DNA TGTGCCAGCAGCTTAGGCCCAGGGAATCAGCCCCAGCATTTT.

The chain carries TRBV7-8 and TRBJ2-7; the match to TRBD1 covers 10 bases. Germline V gene lookup returns CDR1 SGHVS and CDR2 FQNEAQ. V lost 5 bases to trimming and J lost 4 bases; unmatched junction nucleotides: 8. The CDR3 extends over 15 amino acids. The CDR3 loop reads CASSPTGTGVYEQYF. Here the CDR3 DNA reads TGTGCCAGCAGCCCAACCGGGACAGGGGTATACGAGCAGTACTTC.

This clone was recorded a few times. The chain employs TRBV5-1 and TRBJ2-3, with D maybe TRBD2 (6 bases). CDR1 and CDR2 (germline): SGHRS, YFSETQ. Trimming cost V 0 bases and J 4 bases, with 12 bases left between them. CDR3 length: 15 amino acids. CDR3 protein: CASSLAVTRADTQYF. The CDR3 nucleotides read TGCGCCAGCAGCTTGGCTGTGACTAGGGCAGATACGCAGTATTTT.

V and J are TRBV19 and TRBJ2-3; 12 nucleotides match TRBD2. The V gene's germline CDR1 is LNHDA and CDR2 SQIVND (reference sequence). Trimming at V came to 6 bases and at J to 5 bases, leaving 9 bases not matched to a gene. The CDR3 contains 16 residues. For the CDR3, the DNA is TGTGCCAGTAGCAGACTAGCGGGAGTAGGCGGAGATACGCAGTATTTT. It encodes CASSRLAGVGGDTQYF.

The chain employs TRBV27 and TRBJ2-2, with a possible D match to TRBD1 (6 bases). The CDR3 has 14 residues. The ends were cut back, 6 bases at V and 6 bases at J, with 14 bases in the middle. Germline V CDR1 and CDR2: MNHEY, SMNVEV (reference sequence). The CDR3 DNA sequence: TGTGCCAGCAGCCCAGCAGGGGTCCCCGGGGAGCTGTTTTTT. Translation gives CASSPAGVPGELFF.